One and the same sample provided the 22 T cell receptor beta chains below, sequenced in a study of blood T cells in healthy people across ages (dated by TCRdb to the mid-2010s). Library construction relied on 5' RACE. Sequencer: Illumina HiSeq 2500. A second roughly 7 to 11 cycle PCR used a sample-barcoded 5' primer and a J-beta primer mix. The raw public reads went through TCRdb reprocessing: fastp at Q25, MiXCR clone calling, in-frame beta chains kept. Every distinct CDR3 protein forms one entry, paired with its most common genes and DNA. Counted in this sample were about 1,600,000 distinct CDR3 sequences; 42% of them appeared once. The ten top clones hold 7.9% of the sample. Sequencing input: blood. These receptors were taken from a woman aged 18-29 years in good health.

This clonotype was detected a few times. CDR3 sequence: CAISEGGIYEQYF. CDR3 sequence (DNA): TGTGCCATCAGTGAGGGGGGAATCTACGAGCAGTACTTC. The genes are TRBV10-3 and TRBJ2-1; D is possibly TRBD1 or TRBD2 (5 bases each). The end of the DNA is better explained by TRBJ2-7, so the J call may be wrong. The germline gives CDR1 ENHRY, CDR2 SYGVKD. The length of the CDR3 is 13 residues.

This chain connects TRBV3-1 to TRBJ2-3, with 9 bases matching TRBD2. The germline V gene encodes CDR1 LGHDT and CDR2 YNNKEL (reference sequence). Germline trimming cut 7 bases from V and 2 bases from J; bases unmatched to any gene: 7. The CDR3 consists of 15 residues. This chain's CDR3 is CASTAGGSNTDTQYF. CDR3 bases: TGTGCCAGCACCGCGGGGGGGTCCAACACAGATACGCAGTATTTT.

The CDR3, as DNA: TGTGCCAGCAGGCGGACAGGGGGGACTTATGGCTACACCTTC. As protein: CASRRTGGTYGYTF. The chain combines TRBV12-3 or TRBV12-4 with TRBJ1-2; 10 bases align to TRBD1. This CDR3 is built from 14 residues. J was trimmed by 5 bases and V by 6 bases; bases with no gene match: 6.

The DNA for the CDR3 is TGCGCCAGCAGCTTGTCCAAGCAGGTCAATGAGCAGTTCTTC. It codes for CASSLSKQVNEQFF. This chain links TRBV5-1 with TRBJ2-1; D gene uncertain. This CDR3 has 14 residues. The ends were cut back, 1 base at V and 6 bases at J, with 11 bases in the middle. Germline V gives CDR1 SGHRS, CDR2 YFSETQ. Full variable domain (remainder filled in from reference TRBV5-1 and TRBJ2-1): KAGVTQTPRYLIKTRGQQVTLSCSPISGHRSVSWYQQTPGQGLQFLFEYFSETQRNKGNFPGRFSGRQFSNSRSEMNVSTLELGDSALYLCASSLSKQVNEQFFGPGTRLTVL.

As regards this clonotype: At one boundary the junction diverges from the germline segment, which might be a read error. The genes are TRBV9 and TRBJ1-4; weak D call: TRBD1 (5 bases). This CDR3 comprises 14 residues. Germline-derived CDR1 and CDR2 are SGDLS and YYNGEE. DNA of the CDR3: TGTGCCAGCAGCATTGGGGGGATTAATGAAAAGCTGTTTTTT. This sequence encodes CASSIGGINEKLFF.

The chain is built from TRBV6-1 and TRBJ1-1; the D gene is possibly TRBD1 (5 bases). V lost 11 bases to trimming and J lost 1 base, with 14 bases between them. The CDR3 sequence is 13 residues long. Germline loops: CDR1 MNHNS, CDR2 SASEGT. CDR3 amino acids: CAATQDRNTEAFF. As DNA, the CDR3 is TGTGCCGCCACCCAAGACAGGAACACTGAAGCTTTCTTT.

The chain links TRBV20-1 to TRBJ2-3; 9 bases are a match to TRBD2. The CDR3 length is 15 residues. With V trimmed by 6 bases and J by 0 bases, 7 bases remained unmatched. Germline CDR1 and CDR2: DFQATT and SNEGSKA (reference sequence). The CDR3 nucleotides read TGCAGTGCCCGTGGGGCGGGGGGGAGCACAGATACGCAGTATTTT. Translated: CSARGAGGSTDTQYF.

The genes are TRBV7-2 and TRBJ2-7; no clear D. Germline CDR1 is SGHTA and CDR2 is FQGNSA. This CDR3 comprises 14 residues. V shed 6 bases and J shed 3 bases, with 15 bases lying between them. In DNA, the CDR3 is TGTGCCAGCAGATACATGGGAAGGGACTACGAGCAGTACTTC. Its translation is CASRYMGRDYEQYF.

This clonotype was counted a few times. The V gene is TRBV10-3, the J gene TRBJ1-2; the D gene is possibly TRBD1 (6 bases). The V end lost 3 bases, the J end lost 4 bases, and 15 bases lay between the germline ends. The CDR3 is made up of 15 amino acids. Germline V gene data show CDR1 as ENHRY and CDR2 as SYGVKD. The DNA of the CDR3 is TGTGCCATCAGTGACCTAGCGGGGGCCGGCTATGGCTACACCTTC. This gives the protein CAISDLAGAGYGYTF.

This clonotype was counted a few times. The gene calls are TRBV3-1 and TRBJ1-1; weak D call: TRBD1 (5 bases). CDR1 and CDR2 from the germline V gene are LGHDT and YNNKEL (reference sequence). The CDR3 spans 14 residues. Trimming removed 0 bases at V and 3 bases at J, with 8 bases between. In DNA form, the CDR3 reads TGTGCCAGCAGCCAAGAACTGGGGGACACTGAAGCTTTCTTT. Protein product: CASSQELGDTEAFF.

Only a few counts were recorded for this clonotype. V usage is TRBV10-3 and J usage is TRBJ2-7; TRBD2 might be the D (6 bases). Trimming removed 3 bases at V and 4 bases at J, with 13 bases between. The CDR3 totals 14 residues. Germline CDR1 ENHRY, CDR2 SYGVKD. CDR3 amino acids: CAISDLYGGYEQYF. CDR3 coding DNA: TGTGCCATCAGTGACCTTTATGGGGGGTACGAGCAGTACTTC.

The table lists this clonotype with a few counts. The chain is built from TRBV12-3 or TRBV12-4 and TRBJ2-3; 9 bases are a match to TRBD2. V was pared by 5 bases and J by 0 bases, with 15 bases of the junction left unmatched. This CDR3 has 19 amino acids. DNA of the CDR3: TGTGCCAGCAGTCCTGGGGAGCTAGCGGGGAAAACCAGCACAGATACGCAGTATTTT. As protein: CASSPGELAGKTSTDTQYF.

This clonotype turned up a few times. The rearrangement links TRBV7-8 to TRBJ2-5, with 10 bases that match TRBD2. Trimming took 2 bases from V and 6 from J; bases not matched to a gene: 6. Germline V lookup: CDR1 SGHVS, CDR2 FQNEAQ. The CDR3 contains 15 residues. CDR3 residues: CASSLPSGSSKTQYF. For the CDR3, the DNA is TGTGCCAGCAGCTTACCTAGCGGGAGTTCAAAGACCCAGTACTTC.

This clonotype occurred once. The chain combines TRBV6-1 with TRBJ2-1; D is possibly TRBD2 (6 bases). The germline V and J ends were trimmed by 5 bases and 1 base, with 18 bases remaining between them. This CDR3 comprises 17 residues. CDR1 is MNHNS and CDR2 is SASEGT in the germline V gene. DNA for the CDR3: TGTGCCAGCAGTCCGCCGGGACTGGCCGTTTCCTACAATGAGCAGTTCTTC. This sequence encodes CASSPPGLAVSYNEQFF.

The chain couples TRBV25-1 to TRBJ2-3; D tentatively fits TRBD1 or TRBD2 (7 bases each). Germline assignment: CDR1 MGHDK and CDR2 SYGVNS. The CDR3 sequence is 15 residues long. V shed 2 bases and J shed 4 bases, with 13 bases lying between them. The CDR3 spells CASSEPPGGADTQYF. The CDR3 DNA follows: TGTGCCAGCAGTGAACCCCCAGGGGGGGCAGATACGCAGTATTTT.

This clonotype was seen a handful of times. The chain couples TRBV5-6 to TRBJ2-1; D is unresolved. The CDR3 is made up of 14 amino acids. Per the germline V gene, CDR1 is SGHDT and CDR2 is YYEEEE. V was shortened by 0 bases and J by 9 bases, with 13 bases between the two germline ends. The CDR3 DNA is TGTGCCAGCAGCTTGGGAAGAGGCCTGGGTGAGCAGTTCTTC. The encoded protein is CASSLGRGLGEQFF. Using reference TRBV5-6 and TRBJ2-1 for the parts outside the CDR3, the full variable domain is DAGVTQSPTHLIKTRGQQVTLRCSPKSGHDTVSWYQQALGQGPQFIFQYYEEEERQRGNFPDRFSGHQFPNYSSELNVNALLLGDSALYLCASSLGRGLGEQFFGPGTRLTVL.

This chain connects TRBV20-1 to TRBJ2-7; 12 nucleotides align to TRBD2. Germline CDR1 and CDR2: DFQATT and SNEGSKA (reference sequence). This CDR3 region has 15 residues. J gave up 2 bases and V 1 base, and 3 bases lay outside the gene matches. The CDR3 bases are TGCAGTGCTAGAGGGGCTAGCGGGAGGGCCTACGAGCAGTACTTC. This translates into CSARGASGRAYEQYF.

The chain joins TRBV5-1 to TRBJ1-2, with TRBD1 matching 11 bases. Per germline, CDR1 SGHRS and CDR2 YFSETQ. Trimming cost V 0 bases and J 7 bases; bases outside gene matches: 5. The CDR3 has 15 residues. The CDR3 DNA reads TGCGCCAGCAGCTTGGGTCTGGACAGGGGGCTTGGCTACACCTTC. Its protein is CASSLGLDRGLGYTF.

The count of this clonotype is one. V gene TRBV12-3 or TRBV12-4 combines with J gene TRBJ2-5, with 7 bases matching TRBD2. The DNA end lines up better with TRBJ2-4; the J call may be wrong. The CDR3 has 14 residues. Here the CDR3 DNA reads TGTGCCAGCAGTAAGCGGGATACCGAAAACATTCAGTACTTC. Translated, it gives CASSKRDTENIQYF.

The rearrangement joins TRBV29-1 to TRBJ1-1; TRBD1 aligns across 7 bases. The CDR3 has 15 amino acids. Germline assignment: CDR1 SQVTM and CDR2 ANQGSEA. V shed 7 bases, J shed 4 bases, and the junction held 15 bases outside the gene matches. The CDR3 DNA is TGCAGCGGTGGAGATACAGGGGCGCCTACCACTGAAGCTTTCTTT. Translating gives CSGGDTGAPTTEAFF.

CDR3 sequence reads: CASRLAGVVGTDTQYF. In nucleotides, the CDR3 is TGCGCCAGCAGACTAGCGGGGGTGGTGGGCACAGATACGCAGTATTTT. The chain uses TRBV5-1 and TRBJ2-3; 11 nucleotides line up with TRBD2. This CDR3 has 16 residues. From germline, CDR1 is SGHRS and CDR2 YFSETQ. With 5 bases clipped from V and 1 base from J, the junction kept 6 bases outside the gene matches.

This sequence joins TRBV5-5 and TRBJ2-3; 11 nucleotides line up with TRBD2. Trimming at V came to 2 bases and at J to 3 bases, leaving 11 bases not matched to a gene. CDR1 and CDR2 (germline): SGHKS, YYEKEE (reference sequence). The length of the CDR3 is 18 residues. The CDR3 DNA reads TGTGCCAGCAGCTTATATAGCGGGGGGGCCATTTCTACAGATACGCAGTATTTT. This translates into CASSLYSGGAISTDTQYF.